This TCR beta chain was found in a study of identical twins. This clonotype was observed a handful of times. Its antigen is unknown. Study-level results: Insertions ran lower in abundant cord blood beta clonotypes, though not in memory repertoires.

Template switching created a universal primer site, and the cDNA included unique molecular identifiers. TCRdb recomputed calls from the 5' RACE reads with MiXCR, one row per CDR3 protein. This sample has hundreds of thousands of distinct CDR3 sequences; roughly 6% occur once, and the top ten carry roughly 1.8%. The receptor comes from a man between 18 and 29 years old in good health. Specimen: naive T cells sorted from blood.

In DNA form, the CDR3 reads TGTGCCAGCAGCCAAGATTGGGGGGGAGACACAGATACGCAGTATTTT. This encodes CASSQDWGGDTDTQYF. The V and J genes are TRBV3-1 and TRBJ2-3; 7 positions match TRBD2. The CDR3 extends over 16 amino acids. CDR1 and CDR2 (germline): LGHDT, YNNKEL (reference sequence). V gave up 0 bases and J gave up 2 bases; unmatched junction bases: 5.